A single TCR beta chain is shown here with its context. This entry belongs to a study of T-cell memory formation after mild COVID-19. TCRdb recomputed calls from the 5' RACE reads with MiXCR, one row per CDR3 protein. Among around 340,000 distinct CDR3 sequences listed, 10% to 15% were seen once. This receptor was obtained from a young man who had mild COVID-19 (a few samples of this study predate the infection). Cell type and time point are not known. Sequencing was carried out using PBMCs or a T cell subset sorted from them (not recorded which).

The CDR3 nucleotides are TGTGCCAGCAGCTTCGGGGGGGCCCGGAACACTGAAGCTTTCTTT. Translating gives CASSFGGARNTEAFF. The rearrangement uses TRBV5-5 and TRBJ1-1, with D possibly being TRBD1 (6 bases). Per the germline V gene, CDR1 is SGHKS and CDR2 is YYEKEE (reference sequence). V dropped 2 bases and J dropped 1 base, with 12 bases sitting between them. The CDR3 runs to 15 residues.